The 2 T cell receptor beta chains below were found in one sample sequenced in a study of blood T cell repertoires in COVID-19 (dated by TCRdb to the early 2020s). The protocol used for the library was the immunoSEQ multiplex PCR assay. In its TCRdb copy, this immuneACCESS table keeps in-frame sequences only and misses some clones. Where compared with another copy, unresolved V genes explain less than half of these, and the others have no known cause. The sample table contains about 170,000 clones; only one count was recorded for approximately 82% of them. Clones ranked in the top ten supply approximately 19% of the sample. Sequenced sample: peripheral blood. The receptors shown here come from a woman in her sixties or seventies who had recovered from COVID-19.

The V gene is TRBV5-1, the J gene TRBJ1-2, with D perhaps matching TRBD1 (6 bases). CDR3 length equals 15 residues. The germline V and J ends were trimmed by 0 bases and 5 bases, with 14 bases remaining between them. Germline assignment: CDR1 SGHRS and CDR2 YFSETQ. The CDR3 DNA sequence: TGCGCCAGCAGCTTGGGGCCAGGGGTTGGATATGGCTACACCTTC. Amino acid sequence: CASSLGPGVGYGYTF.

V gene TRBV24-1 combines with J gene TRBJ2-5; 9 nucleotides align to TRBD2. Germline V gene sequence: CDR1 KGHDR, CDR2 SFDVKD. V gave up 3 bases and J gave up 9 bases; unmatched junction bases: 10. This CDR3 contains 15 residues. The DNA of the CDR3 is TGTGCCACCAGTGATGCGGGGGGGGCTAGTGGGTCCCAGTACTTC. Its protein product is CATSDAGGASGSQYF.